These T cell receptor beta chains were read from a single sample in a study of T cell repertoires in ileal Crohn's disease. Clones were sequenced by immunoSEQ multiplex PCR, and TCRdb holds only the in-frame ones, with some missing. The sample comprises about 14,000 clones, roughly 80% of which are singletons, and around a sixth rests with the top ten. Sequenced input: ileal tissue. Source of these receptors: an adult with Crohn's disease. Each CDR3 is given with its conserved first and last residue. The order of the fields is clone size, J gene, V gene, D gene, CDR3 protein, CDR3 DNA. The D gene is left open where the match is weak. Where a row states a size, it is once, few, many or the class of an expanded clone; other rows omit it.

.,TRBJ2-5,TRBV5-1,TRBD2,CASSLAGQGGAQYF,TGCGCCAGCAGCTTGGCCGGGCAGGGAGGGGCCCAGTACTTC
.,TRBJ2-1,TRBV6-1,.,CASRDYGQFF,TGTGCCAGCAGGGACTATGGGCAGTTCTTC
.,TRBJ2-7,TRBV5-6,TRBD2,CASSLAAGGPYEQYF,TGTGCCAGCAGCTTGGCAGCGGGGGGCCCCTACGAGCAGTACTTC
.,TRBJ1-1,TRBV5-1,TRBD1,CASSSPQGARGTEAFF,TGCGCCAGCAGCTCCCCCCAGGGGGCGCGAGGGACTGAAGCTTTCTTT
.,TRBJ2-2,TRBV7-3,TRBD1,CASSRTGGDGELFF,TGTGCCAGCAGCCGGACAGGGGGGGACGGGGAGCTGTTTTTT
.,TRBJ2-5,TRBV5-8,TRBD1,CASSPRTGGVQETQYF,TGTGCCAGCAGCCCCCGGACAGGGGGTGTCCAAGAGACCCAGTACTTC
.,TRBJ2-3,TRBV27,.,CASTLGGPRTDTQYF,TGTGCCAGCACCCTAGGAGGGCCCCGCACAGATACGCAGTATTTT
.,TRBJ2-3,TRBV6-6,TRBD2,CASSGVAGGVTDTQYF,TGTGCCAGCAGTGGTGTAGCGGGGGGAGTGACAGATACGCAGTATTTT
.,TRBJ2-7,TRBV2,TRBD2,CASRALAGGGEQYF,TGTGCCAGCAGGGCCCTAGCGGGAGGGGGGGAGCAGTACTTC
.,TRBJ2-7,TRBV23-1,.,CASSHPGDGAYEQYF,TGCGCCAGCAGTCACCCGGGGGACGGTGCCTACGAGCAGTACTTC
.,TRBJ1-2,TRBV5-1,TRBD1,CASSSAGQTFLYGYTF,TGCGCCAGCAGCTCGGCGGGACAGACATTTCTCTATGGCTACACCTTC
.,TRBJ2-7,TRBV12-2,.,CASRFRPPGRYEQYF,TGTGCAAGTCGCTTCCGCCCACCGGGTCGCTACGAGCAGTACTTC
.,TRBJ1-5,TRBV15,TRBD1,CATSPDRGYGQPQHF,TGTGCCACCAGTCCGGACAGGGGTTACGGTCAGCCCCAGCATTTT
once,TRBJ1-4,TRBV5-1,TRBD1,CASTERSTGGGEKLFF,TGCGCCAGCACCGAGCGTTCGACAGGGGGCGGTGAAAAACTGTTTTTT
.,TRBJ2-7,TRBV30,TRBD1,CAWNPPGQGAYEQYF,TGTGCCTGGAACCCCCCCGGACAGGGGGCCTACGAGCAGTACTTC
few,TRBJ1-2,TRBV14,.,CASSPHQAGYTF,TGTGCCAGCAGCCCCCACCAGGCCGGCTACACCTTC
.,TRBJ2-7,TRBV5-1,TRBD1,CASSPGTVPYEQYF,TGCGCCAGCAGCCCTGGGACAGTCCCCTACGAGCAGTACTTC
.,TRBJ2-3,TRBV2,TRBD2,CASRVTSGGRGTQYF,TGTGCCAGCAGAGTGACTAGCGGGGGAAGAGGAACGCAGTATTTT
.,TRBJ2-7,TRBV7-2,TRBD2,CASRTLAGVGEQYF,TGTGCCAGCAGAACACTAGCGGGGGTCGGAGAGCAGTACTTC
.,TRBJ2-5,TRBV19,.,CASSIAGSETQYF,TGTGCCAGTAGTATTGCCGGGTCAGAGACCCAGTACTTC
.,TRBJ2-1,TRBV9,.,CASSVVPSANSYNEQFF,TGTGCCAGCAGCGTTGTTCCTAGCGCGAACTCCTACAATGAGCAGTTCTTC
.,TRBJ2-7,TRBV7-2,.,CASSLKGWDLSSYEQYF,TGTGCCAGCAGCTTAAAGGGGTGGGACTTGAGCTCCTACGAGCAGTACTTC
.,TRBJ2-7,TRBV4-1,.,CASSASTPSSYEQYF,TGCGCCAGCAGCGCCTCGACTCCTAGCTCCTACGAGCAGTACTTC
once,TRBJ2-5,TRBV10-1,TRBD2,CASSDGSGGVGETQYF,TGCGCCAGCAGTGATGGAAGCGGGGGGGTCGGAGAGACCCAGTACTTC
.,TRBJ2-2,TRBV15,.,CATSRGRVDTGELFF,TGTGCCACCAGCAGAGGCAGGGTAGACACCGGGGAGCTGTTTTTT
.,TRBJ1-2,TRBV2,TRBD1,CASSAGQGAPGYTF,TGTGCCAGCAGTGCGGGACAGGGGGCGCCTGGCTACACCTTC
.,TRBJ1-5,TRBV5-1,TRBD1,CASSLRTGDQPQHF,TGCGCCAGCAGCTTGAGGACAGGGGATCAGCCCCAGCATTTT
.,TRBJ1-2,TRBV5-6,.,CASSPGQLLYGYTF,TGTGCCAGCAGCCCAGGACAGCTTCTTTATGGCTACACCTTC
.,TRBJ2-3,TRBV27,.,CATAPGSADTQYF,TGTGCCACCGCCCCCGGCAGCGCGGATACGCAGTATTTT
.,TRBJ1-5,TRBV6-5,.,CASRKGASNQPQHF,TGTGCCAGCAGGAAAGGGGCTAGCAATCAGCCCCAGCATTTT
.,TRBJ2-2,TRBV6-6,TRBD2,CASSLAGGPTGELFF,TGTGCCAGCAGTTTAGCGGGGGGTCCCACCGGGGAGCTGTTTTTT
.,TRBJ1-1,TRBV29-1,.,CSVERMSTEAFF,TGCAGCGTTGAAAGAATGAGCACTGAAGCTTTCTTT
.,TRBJ2-7,TRBV5-4,TRBD2,CASSPTSGIGEQYF,TGTGCCAGCAGCCCGACTAGCGGGATAGGAGAGCAGTACTTC
.,TRBJ1-2,TRBV6-5,.,CASSRGGRGYTF,TGTGCCAGCAGCCGCGGCGGGCGTGGCTACACCTTC
.,TRBJ2-3,TRBV19,.,CASSVDTFTDTQYF,TGTGCCAGTAGTGTGGACACTTTCACAGATACGCAGTATTTT
.,TRBJ2-6,TRBV30,.,CAWSLRVPYTLSGANVLTF,TGTGCCTGGAGTTTGAGGGTCCCTTACACCCTCTCTGGGGCCAACGTCCTGACTTTC
few,TRBJ1-2,TRBV18,.,CASSPKDRKYGYTF,TGTGCCAGCTCACCGAAGGACAGAAAATATGGCTACACCTTC
large,TRBJ1-3,TRBV6-6,.,CASSPTDGSGNTIYF,TGTGCCAGCAGTCCGACAGACGGCTCTGGAAACACCATATATTTT
.,TRBJ1-5,TRBV6-1,.,CASSERSMSNQPQHF,TGTGCCAGCAGTGAGAGGTCCATGAGCAATCAGCCCCAGCATTTT
.,TRBJ1-6,TRBV6-1,TRBD1,CASSDRTGGVSPLHF,TGTGCCAGCAGTGACCGGACAGGGGGCGTTTCACCCCTCCACTTT
few,TRBJ1-1,TRBV5-1,.,CASSFGQGTEAFF,TGCGCCAGCAGCTTCGGGCAGGGCACTGAAGCTTTCTTT
.,TRBJ2-1,TRBV5-1,TRBD2,CASSLPSGPFNEQFF,TGCGCCAGCAGCTTGCCTAGCGGGCCTTTCAATGAGCAGTTCTTC
.,TRBJ2-3,TRBV19,TRBD1,CASSADRVGTDTQYF,TGTGCCAGTAGCGCCGACAGGGTGGGCACAGATACGCAGTATTTT
.,TRBJ2-7,TRBV15,TRBD1,CATSRDHQGAGEQYF,TGTGCCACCAGCAGAGATCATCAGGGGGCGGGGGAGCAGTACTTC
.,TRBJ1-1,TRBV18,.,CASSLQTGTEAFF,TGTGCCAGCTCACTCCAAACGGGGACTGAAGCTTTCTTT
.,TRBJ2-6,TRBV19,TRBD1,CASSKGTAASGANVLTF,TGTGCCAGTAGTAAAGGGACAGCCGCCTCTGGGGCCAACGTCCTGACTTTC
.,TRBJ2-7,TRBV12-5,TRBD1,CASGRDRSYEQYF,TGTGCTAGTGGCCGGGACAGGAGCTACGAGCAGTACTTC
.,TRBJ1-1,TRBV6-5,.,CASSYSYRGTNTEAFF,TGTGCCAGCAGTTACAGCTATAGGGGTACCAACACTGAAGCTTTCTTT
.,TRBJ2-2,TRBV25-1,.,CASSDNGGWNTGELFF,TGTGCCAGCAGTGACAACGGAGGGTGGAACACCGGGGAGCTGTTTTTT
.,TRBJ2-5,TRBV2,TRBD1,CASPRDRGPRETQYF,TGTGCCAGCCCTCGCGACAGGGGGCCTCGAGAGACCCAGTACTTC
.,TRBJ1-6,TRBV27,.,CASSLREYSPLHF,TGTGCCAGCAGTTTACGGGAATATTCACCCCTCCACTTT
.,TRBJ1-1,TRBV11-1,.,CASSGIRRGNTEAFF,TGTGCCAGCAGCGGGATAAGAAGGGGGAACACTGAAGCTTTCTTT
.,TRBJ2-7,TRBV5-4,TRBD2,CASRSGLAGNSYEQYF,TGTGCCAGCAGGTCGGGACTAGCGGGGAACTCCTACGAGCAGTACTTC
.,TRBJ2-3,TRBV6-1,.,CASSGGTRLFTDTQYF,TGTGCCAGCAGTGGGGGGACTCGGCTGTTCACAGATACGCAGTATTTT
once,TRBJ1-5,TRBV5-1,TRBD1,CASSQSAGGNQPQHF,TGCGCCAGCAGCCAGTCTGCAGGGGGGAATCAGCCCCAGCATTTT
.,TRBJ1-6,TRBV5-1,TRBD1,CASKEEPGQGAGRRNSPLHF,TGCGCCAGTAAAGAGGAACCGGGACAGGGGGCCGGGAGGCGAAATTCACCCCTCCACTTT
.,TRBJ1-5,TRBV19,TRBD1,CASSMMGQGWGNQPQHF,TGTGCCAGTAGTATGATGGGACAGGGTTGGGGCAATCAGCCCCAGCATTTT
.,TRBJ2-7,TRBV10-3,TRBD2,CAIQGTSVSYEQYF,TGTGCCATCCAGGGGACTAGCGTTTCCTACGAGCAGTACTTC
.,TRBJ1-1,TRBV2,TRBD1,CASSYRGGTEAFF,TGTGCCAGCAGTTACAGGGGAGGCACTGAAGCTTTCTTT
.,TRBJ2-7,TRBV13,TRBD2,CASSLTGGVKIEQYF,TGTGCCAGCAGCCTCACTGGGGGGGTCAAGATAGAGCAGTACTTC